Below are 4 T cell receptor beta chains sequenced from a single sample in a study of response to subunit inactivated influenza vaccine. TCRdb recomputed calls from the RT-PCR reads with MiXCR, one row per CDR3 protein. The data show more than 700,000 distinct CDR3 sequences, with around 21% seen just once and about 9.4% held by the top ten. The source was PBMCs from blood, collected approximately 5 days after vaccination. The receptors here all came from a man aged 45-60 years who received an inactivated influenza vaccine.

The chain couples TRBV20-1 to TRBJ2-7, with 13 bases aligning to TRBD2. The germline CDR1 and CDR2 sequences are DFQATT and SNEGSKA (reference sequence). Trimming cost V 2 bases and J 2 bases; bases outside gene matches: 9. The CDR3 extends over 17 amino acids. This chain's CDR3 is CSARYWRLAGGTYEQYF. CDR3 nucleotide sequence: TGCAGTGCTAGATACTGGCGACTAGCGGGAGGAACCTACGAGCAGTACTTC.

This clonotype was counted many times. The chain links TRBV7-9 to TRBJ1-5; 9 bases fit TRBD1. The CDR3 covers 13 residues. Germline trimming cut 5 bases from V and 7 bases from J; bases unmatched to any gene: 3. In germline, CDR1 is SEHNR, CDR2 FQNEAQ (reference sequence). This CDR3 reads CASSTGGEQPQHF. The CDR3 DNA reads TGTGCCAGCAGCACAGGGGGCGAACAGCCCCAGCATTTT.

The DNA of the CDR3 is TGTGCCAGCAGCCGATGGACAGGGGGCCGGGTAAAACTGTTTTTT. Protein product: CASSRWTGGRVKLFF. The chain is built from TRBV5-5 and TRBJ1-4; 11 bases are shared with TRBD1. Germline CDR1 reads SGHKS; CDR2 reads YYEKEE (reference sequence). This CDR3 contains 15 residues. The V segment lost 4 bases and the J segment 10 bases; nucleotides outside the gene matches: 9.

This clonotype was observed a handful of times. V gene TRBV4-3 combines with J gene TRBJ2-1, with D possibly being TRBD1 or TRBD2 (5 bases each). Trimming pared 0 bases from V and 0 bases from J, leaving 6 bases between. The germline CDR1 and CDR2 sequences are LGHNA and YSLEER. CDR3 length equals 15 residues. CDR3 residues: CASSQEGVSYNEQFF. The DNA for the CDR3 is TGCGCCAGCAGCCAAGAGGGGGTCTCCTACAATGAGCAGTTCTTC.